This T cell receptor (beta chain) derives from a study of cytomegalovirus exposure and HLA in healthy donors. Across the whole study: The early release's HLA-typed donors yielded 65 million to 85 million unique TCRs. Study-level results: In a later analysis, TCR association rates varied by HLA locus: DRB1 most, HLA-C fewest.

In regard to this clone: Its antigen is as yet unknown.

Trimming took off 4 bases at V and 4 bases at J, with 12 bases between the two ends. The germline V gene encodes CDR1 SGHRS and CDR2 YFSETQ. This CDR3 comprises 13 residues. 13 Jbeta primers and 60 Vbeta primers were used for the PCR. This table comes from immunoSEQ multiplex PCR, and its TCRdb copy is limited to in-frame clones, with some not included. This table has roughly 170,000 clones, roughly four fifths appearing once. Samples came from healthy bone marrow donors. The sequencing input was PBMCs. The V and J genes are TRBV5-1 and TRBJ2-7, with D possibly matching TRBD1 (6 bases). The clonotype comes from a female donor in good health and CMV-seronegative. CDR3 nucleotide sequence: TGCGCCAGCAGCGGGGGACACGGATACGAGCAGTACTTC. It codes for CASSGGHGYEQYF. Using reference TRBV5-1 and TRBJ2-7 for the parts outside the CDR3, the full variable domain is KAGVTQTPRYLIKTRGQQVTLSCSPISGHRSVSWYQQTPGQGLQFLFEYFSETQRNKGNFPGRFSGRQFSNSRSEMNVSTLELGDSALYLCASSGGHGYEQYFGPGTRLTVT.